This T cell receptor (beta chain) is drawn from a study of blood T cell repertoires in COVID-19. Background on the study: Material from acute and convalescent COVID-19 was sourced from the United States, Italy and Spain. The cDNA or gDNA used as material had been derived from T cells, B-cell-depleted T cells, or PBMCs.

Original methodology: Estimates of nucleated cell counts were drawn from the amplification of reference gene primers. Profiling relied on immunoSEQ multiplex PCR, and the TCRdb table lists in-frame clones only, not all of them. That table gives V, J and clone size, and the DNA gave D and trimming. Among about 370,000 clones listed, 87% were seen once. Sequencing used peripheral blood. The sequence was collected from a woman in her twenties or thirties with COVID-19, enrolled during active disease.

The CDR3 here is CATSDRGFTDTQYF. The CDR3 coding sequence is TGTGCCACCAGTGATAGGGGCTTCACAGATACGCAGTATTTT. The chain links TRBV24-1 to TRBJ2-3, with D maybe TRBD1 (5 bases). V shed 3 bases and J shed 2 bases, with 8 bases lying between them. The CDR3 is made up of 14 amino acids. The germline CDR1 and CDR2 sequences are KGHDR and SFDVKD.